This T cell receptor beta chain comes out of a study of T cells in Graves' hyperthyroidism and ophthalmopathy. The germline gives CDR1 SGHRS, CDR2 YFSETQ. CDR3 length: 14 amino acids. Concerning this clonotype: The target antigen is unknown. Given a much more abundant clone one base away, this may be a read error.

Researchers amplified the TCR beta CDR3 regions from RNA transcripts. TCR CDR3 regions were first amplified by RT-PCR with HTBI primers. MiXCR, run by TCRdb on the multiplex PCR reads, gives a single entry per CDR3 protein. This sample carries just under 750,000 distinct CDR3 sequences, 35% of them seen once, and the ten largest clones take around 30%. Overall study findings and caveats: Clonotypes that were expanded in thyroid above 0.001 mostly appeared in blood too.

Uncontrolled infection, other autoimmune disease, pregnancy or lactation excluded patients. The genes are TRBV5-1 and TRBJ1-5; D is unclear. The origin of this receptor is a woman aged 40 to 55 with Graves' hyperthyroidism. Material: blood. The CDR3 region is CTSSSEGGNQPQHF. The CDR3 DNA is TGCACCAGCAGCTCAGAAGGAGGCAATCAGCCCCAGCATTTT.